This T cell receptor beta chain was profiled in a study of shared clonotypes between healthy human individuals. As defined, naive CD8 cells were CD45RO-negative and positively selected for CCR7, with terminally differentiated effector memory CD45RA+ cells excluded. Overall study findings and caveats: Four donors shared around 5.2% of their naive CD4 clonotypes. Richness estimates generally favored naive over memory subsets.

Every subset's genomic DNA went evenly onto several immunoSEQ plates. Clones were read by immunoSEQ multiplex PCR, and TCRdb kept only the in-frame ones, dropping some. The top ten clones hold nearly 25% of a sample with more than 600,000 clones, under 95% of them seen once. To note about this clone: Its cognate antigen is unknown.

The sequenced sample consisted of naive CD8+ T cells sorted from blood. This TCR was recovered from a young man in good health.

The CDR3 sequence is CASSHESTGGHFNTGELFF. CDR3 coding DNA: TGCGCCAGCAGCCACGAGTCGACAGGGGGGCACTTCAACACCGGGGAGCTGTTTTTT. This chain links TRBV4-3 with TRBJ2-2; 9 nucleotides line up with TRBD1. Per germline, CDR1 LGHNA and CDR2 YSLEER. V was pared by 3 bases and J by 2 bases, with 13 bases of the junction left unmatched. The CDR3 loop spans 19 amino acids.